This TCR beta chain was sequenced during a study of blood T cell repertoires in COVID-19. TCRdb keeps only in-frame clones here, not all; method: immunoSEQ multiplex PCR. This sample has some 170,000 clones, with 75% to 85% found just once. Trimming shortened V by 4 bases and J by 5 bases, and 9 bases separated the two germline ends. This CDR3 spans 13 amino acids. Germline CDR1 and CDR2: SNHLY and FYNNEI. The sequence was collected from a man aged 45 to 65 who had recovered from COVID-19. The source material was PBMCs or T cells enriched from blood (not recorded which). The genes are TRBV2 and TRBJ1-3; possibly TRBD1 for D (5 bases). The CDR3 here is CASSVDTRNTIYF. The CDR3 nucleotides are TGTGCCAGCAGTGTGGACACCCGAAACACCATATATTTT.